Listed below are T cell receptor beta chains from one sample, sequenced in a study of metastatic and nonmetastatic thyroid tumors. TCRdb re-called clones from the PCR reads using MiXCR. The data contain approximately 22,000 clones, 10% to 12% of them singletons. The sequenced sample consisted of blood. Receptors originate from a female donor with papillary thyroid cancer or a benign thyroid nodule (not recorded which). Some clones in this sample may be carry-over from other donors' samples. Both conserved end residues are part of each CDR3. D genes are given only for firm matches. Size values are once, few and many counts, or a class for expanded clones, and some rows have none.

V gene: TRBV11-2
clone size: -
D gene: TRBD2
J gene: TRBJ2-1
CDR3 protein: CAIRRQTSGMGNEQFF
CDR3 DNA: TGTGCCATACGTCGCCAGACTAGCGGGATGGGGAATGAGCAGTTCTTC

V gene: TRBV12-3/TRBV12-4
clone size: many
D gene: -
J gene: TRBJ2-1
CDR3 protein: CASSLALGGRGHNEQFF
CDR3 DNA: TGTGCCAGCAGTTTAGCGCTAGGTGGGAGAGGTCACAATGAGCAGTTCTTC

V gene: TRBV7-9
clone size: many
D gene: -
J gene: TRBJ2-1
CDR3 protein: CASSRGDSSYNEQFF
CDR3 DNA: TGTGCCAGCAGCAGGGGAGACAGCTCCTACAATGAGCAGTTCTTC

V gene: TRBV2
clone size: many
D gene: -
J gene: TRBJ1-1
CDR3 protein: CAIQKQGVTEAFF
CDR3 DNA: TGTGCCATCCAAAAACAGGGCGTCACTGAAGCTTTCTTT

V gene: TRBV6-5
clone size: few
D gene: -
J gene: TRBJ2-2
CDR3 protein: CASSYGSDTGEPFF
CDR3 DNA: TGTGCCAGCAGCTACGGGTCGGACACCGGGGAGCCGTTTTTT

V gene: TRBV20-1
clone size: many
D gene: -
J gene: TRBJ1-2
CDR3 protein: CSARDRAGRGYTF
CDR3 DNA: TGCAGTGCTAGAGATCGAGCAGGCCGTGGCTACACCTTC

V gene: TRBV11-2
clone size: many
D gene: TRBD2
J gene: TRBJ2-2
CDR3 protein: CASSARTSGSAGELFF
CDR3 DNA: TGTGCCAGCAGCGCTCGGACTAGCGGGAGCGCCGGGGAGCTGTTTTTT

V gene: TRBV5-1
clone size: -
D gene: -
J gene: TRBJ2-7
CDR3 protein: CASSLGQDGYEQYF
CDR3 DNA: TGCGCCAGCAGCTTGGGGCAGGACGGATACGAGCAGTACTTC

V gene: TRBV6-1
clone size: -
D gene: -
J gene: TRBJ2-2
CDR3 protein: CASRTLGGETGELFF
CDR3 DNA: TGTGCCAGCAGAACCCTCGGGGGCGAGACCGGGGAGCTGTTTTTT

V gene: TRBV6-2/TRBV6-3
clone size: -
D gene: -
J gene: TRBJ2-1
CDR3 protein: CASSYSDGGNEQFF
CDR3 DNA: TGTGCAAGCAGTTACTCGGACGGGGGAAATGAGCAGTTCTTC

V gene: TRBV20-1
clone size: -
D gene: -
J gene: TRBJ1-5
CDR3 protein: CSVVREVNQPQHF
CDR3 DNA: TGCAGTGTCGTACGGGAGGTCAATCAGCCCCAGCATTTT

V gene: TRBV9
clone size: many
D gene: -
J gene: TRBJ1-5
CDR3 protein: CASSLTGGQPQHF
CDR3 DNA: TGTGCCAGCAGCCTTACTGGGGGTCAGCCCCAGCATTTT

V gene: TRBV3-1
clone size: many
D gene: -
J gene: TRBJ1-1
CDR3 protein: CASQGNMNTEAFF
CDR3 DNA: TGTGCCAGTCAAGGGAACATGAACACTGAAGCTTTCTTT

V gene: TRBV5-1
clone size: many
D gene: TRBD1
J gene: TRBJ2-5
CDR3 protein: CASSLEGQAARTQYF
CDR3 DNA: TGCGCCAGCAGCTTGGAGGGACAGGCCGCCCGAACCCAGTACTTC

V gene: TRBV14
clone size: -
D gene: TRBD2
J gene: TRBJ2-3
CDR3 protein: CASSQNGRDTQYF
CDR3 DNA: TGTGCCAGCAGCCAAAACGGGAGGGATACGCAGTATTTT

V gene: TRBV9
clone size: many
D gene: TRBD1
J gene: TRBJ2-1
CDR3 protein: CASAQGESLNEQFF
CDR3 DNA: TGTGCCAGCGCACAGGGGGAGTCCCTCAATGAGCAGTTCTTC

V gene: TRBV7-9
clone size: many
D gene: -
J gene: TRBJ1-4
CDR3 protein: CASSLGANSRKLFF
CDR3 DNA: TGTGCCAGCAGCTTAGGGGCGAACAGCCGAAAACTGTTTTTT

V gene: TRBV6-5
clone size: -
D gene: TRBD1
J gene: TRBJ1-5
CDR3 protein: CASSSDRDLQHF
CDR3 DNA: TGTGCCAGCAGTTCTGACAGGGACTTGCAGCATTTT

V gene: TRBV10-3
clone size: many
D gene: TRBD2
J gene: TRBJ2-3
CDR3 protein: CAVSGTSGSPTDTQYF
CDR3 DNA: TGTGCCGTCTCCGGGACTAGCGGGAGTCCCACAGATACGCAGTATTTT

V gene: TRBV28
clone size: medium-sized
D gene: -
J gene: TRBJ2-7
CDR3 protein: CASSRESYEQYF
CDR3 DNA: TGTGCCAGCAGTCGGGAATCCTACGAGCAGTACTTC

V gene: TRBV28
clone size: many
D gene: TRBD2
J gene: TRBJ2-5
CDR3 protein: CASSLLGLATEEWETQYF
CDR3 DNA: TGTGCCAGCAGTTTATTGGGACTAGCGACGGAGGAATGGGAGACCCAGTACTTC

V gene: TRBV20-1
clone size: many
D gene: -
J gene: TRBJ2-7
CDR3 protein: CSASRGNEQYF
CDR3 DNA: TGCAGTGCTAGCAGAGGCAACGAGCAGTACTTC

V gene: TRBV10-3
clone size: many
D gene: -
J gene: TRBJ2-5
CDR3 protein: CAISEGGVSETQYF
CDR3 DNA: TGTGCCATCAGTGAGGGGGGAGTAAGTGAGACCCAGTACTTC

V gene: TRBV6-1
clone size: -
D gene: -
J gene: TRBJ2-7
CDR3 protein: CAIRTGQKRYEQYF
CDR3 DNA: TGTGCCATCAGAACGGGCCAGAAACGCTACGAGCAGTACTTC

V gene: TRBV3-1
clone size: many
D gene: TRBD1
J gene: TRBJ2-7
CDR3 protein: CASSQGGTGYYEQYF
CDR3 DNA: TGTGCCAGCAGCCAAGGAGGGACAGGATACTACGAGCAGTACTTC